The source of this TCR beta chain is a study of CD8+CD57+ T cells in acquired aplastic anemia. The overall study: Across the sorted CD4+ and CD8+ cells, DNA amounts averaged 3.2 ug. CD4+ cells from healthy donors averaged about 10.8 million reads. Study-wide results and caveats: Both patients and controls carried the same twenty-nine CD8+ CDR3 sequences. Significant differences in CD8+ Simpson's diversity were not observed between patients and controls.

Between the trimmed V and J ends, which lost 6 bases and 1 base, there was a span of 17 bases. The CDR3 totals 16 residues. CDR1 MNHNS and CDR2 SASEGT come from the germline V gene. CDR3 and TCR beta VDJ profiling relied on genomic DNA as the template. MiXCR, applied by TCRdb to the reads, yields one record per CDR3 protein. The sample has roughly 130,000 distinct CDR3 sequences; around 50% are singletons. This clonotype was recorded many times. Its antigen is as yet unknown. The sequence came from a human donor in good health, serving as a control. The source material was sorted CD4+, CD8+, or CD8+CD57+ T cells (not recorded which) from PBMCs. The gene calls are TRBV6-1 and TRBJ2-3, with a possible D match to TRBD2 (7 bases). The CDR3 DNA is TGTGCCAGCAGCCACGGGGGGTCAGGGGGCACAGATACGCAGTATTTT. Its protein is CASSHGGSGGTDTQYF.